This entry is about one T cell receptor (beta chain). Its antigen is unknown. This entry is derived from a study of cytomegalovirus exposure and HLA in healthy donors. Study-wide findings and caveats: Excluded: some indistinguishable V segments such as TRBV6-2 and TRBV6-3.

The primer mix had 60 Vbeta and 13 Jbeta primers. TCRdb's copy holds only in-frame clones and misses some; the assay was immunoSEQ multiplex PCR. Its listing shows roughly 76,000 clones. Germline CDR1 and CDR2: SQVTM and ANQGSEA. CDR3 length: 16 amino acids. Unmatched junction bases numbered 6, after V lost 5 bases and J lost 0 bases. Sequenced sample: PBMCs. The J gene is TRBJ2-1, the V gene TRBV29-1, with 11 nucleotides matching TRBD2. The sequence derives from a female donor in good health and CMV-seropositive. Written as DNA, the CDR3 is TGCAGCGTTCAAAAGGGACTAGCGGACTCCTACAATGAGCAGTTCTTC. Protein product: CSVQKGLADSYNEQFF.